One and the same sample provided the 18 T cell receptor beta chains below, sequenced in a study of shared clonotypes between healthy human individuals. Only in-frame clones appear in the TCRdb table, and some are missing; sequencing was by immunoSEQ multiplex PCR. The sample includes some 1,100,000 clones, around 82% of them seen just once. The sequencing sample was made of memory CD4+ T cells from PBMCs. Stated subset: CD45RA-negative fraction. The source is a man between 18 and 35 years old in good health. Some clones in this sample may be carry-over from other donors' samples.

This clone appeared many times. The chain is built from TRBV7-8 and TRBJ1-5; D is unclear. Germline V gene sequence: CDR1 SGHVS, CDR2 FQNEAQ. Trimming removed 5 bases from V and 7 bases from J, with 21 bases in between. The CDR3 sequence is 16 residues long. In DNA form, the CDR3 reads TGTGCCAGCAGCCTTAGTCCGGGAGCGCTCAGGCAGCCCCAGCATTTT. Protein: CASSLSPGALRQPQHF. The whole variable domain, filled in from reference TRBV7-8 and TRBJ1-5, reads GAGVSQSPRYKVAKRGQDVALRCDPISGHVSLFWYQQALGQGPEFLTYFQNEAQLDKSGLPSDRFFAERPEGSVSTLKIQRTQQEDSAVYLCASSLSPGALRQPQHFGDGTRLSIL.

As DNA, the CDR3 is TGCGCCAGCAACAAACTGACAGGTGATTACGAGCAGTACTTC. It yields the protein CASNKLTGDYEQYF. The V call is TRBV5-1, the J call TRBJ2-7; D may be TRBD1 (6 bases). CDR1 is SGHRS, CDR2 YFSETQ, per germline. The CDR3 covers 14 residues. The ends were cut back, 6 bases at V and 4 bases at J, with 17 bases in the middle.

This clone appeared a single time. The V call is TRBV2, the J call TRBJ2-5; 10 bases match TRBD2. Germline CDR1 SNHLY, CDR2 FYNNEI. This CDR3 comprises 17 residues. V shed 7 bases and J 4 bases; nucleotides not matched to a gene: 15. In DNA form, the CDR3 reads TGTGCCAGCATTAGGACAGGGCTAGCGGGAGTTGTAGAGACCCAGTACTTC. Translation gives CASIRTGLAGVVETQYF.

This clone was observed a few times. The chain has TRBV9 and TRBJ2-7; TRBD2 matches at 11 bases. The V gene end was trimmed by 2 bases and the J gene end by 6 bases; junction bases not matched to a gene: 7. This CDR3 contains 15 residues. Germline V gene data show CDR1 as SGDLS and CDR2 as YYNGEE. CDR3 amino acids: CASSVTTSGAFEQYF. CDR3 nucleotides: TGTGCCAGCAGCGTGACGACTAGCGGGGCTTTCGAGCAGTACTTC.

CDR3 loop: CASSSLETQYF. The CDR3 coding sequence is TGTGCCAGCAGTTCACTCGAGACCCAGTACTTC. This chain connects TRBV7-2 to TRBJ2-5; no clear D gene. CDR3 length: 11 amino acids. CDR1 and CDR2 (germline): SGHTA, FQGNSA. The V and J ends lost 6 bases and 5 bases respectively, with 7 bases between them.

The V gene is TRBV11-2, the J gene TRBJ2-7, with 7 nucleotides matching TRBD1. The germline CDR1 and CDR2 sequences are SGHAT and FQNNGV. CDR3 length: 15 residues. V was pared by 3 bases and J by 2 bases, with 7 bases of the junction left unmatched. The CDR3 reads CASSFEGGPTYEQYF. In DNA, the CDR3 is TGTGCCAGCAGCTTCGAAGGGGGCCCCACCTACGAGCAGTACTTC.

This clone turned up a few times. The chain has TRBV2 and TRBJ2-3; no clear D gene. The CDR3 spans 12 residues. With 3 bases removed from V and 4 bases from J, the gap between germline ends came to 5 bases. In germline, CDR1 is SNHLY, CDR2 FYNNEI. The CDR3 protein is CASSDTSDTQYF. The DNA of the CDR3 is TGTGCCAGCAGTGACACCTCAGATACGCAGTATTTT. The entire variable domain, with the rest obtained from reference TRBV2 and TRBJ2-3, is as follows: EPEVTQTPSHQVTQMGQEVILRCVPISNHLYFYWYRQILGQKVEFLVSFYNNEISEKSEIFDDQFSVERPDGSNFTLKIRSTKLEDSAMYFCASSDTSDTQYFGPGTRLTVL.

This CDR3 is CSDLLQGAGQTQYF. CDR3 sequence (DNA): TGCAGCGACCTATTACAGGGGGCTGGGCAGACCCAGTACTTC. The rearrangement links TRBV29-1 to TRBJ2-5, with TRBD1 matching over 9 bases. Germline CDR1 reads SQVTM; CDR2 reads ANQGSEA. The CDR3 consists of 14 residues. V shed 7 bases, J shed 6 bases, and the junction held 12 bases outside the gene matches.

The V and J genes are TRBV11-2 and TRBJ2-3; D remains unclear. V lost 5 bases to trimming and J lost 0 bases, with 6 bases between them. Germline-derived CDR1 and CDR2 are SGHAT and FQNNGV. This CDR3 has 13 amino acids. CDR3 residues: CASSPFSTDTQYF. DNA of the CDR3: TGTGCCAGCAGCCCATTCAGCACAGATACGCAGTATTTT.

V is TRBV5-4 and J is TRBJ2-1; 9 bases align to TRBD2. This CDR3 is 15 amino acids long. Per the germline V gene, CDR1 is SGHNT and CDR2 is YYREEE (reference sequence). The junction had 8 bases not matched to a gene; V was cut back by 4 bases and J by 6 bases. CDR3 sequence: CASSLVAGDRNEQFF. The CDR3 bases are TGTGCCAGCAGCCTAGTAGCGGGGGACCGCAATGAGCAGTTCTTC.

The CDR3 sequence is CASSSGTLNRETQYF. The CDR3 coding sequence is TGCGCCAGCAGCTCCGGGACTCTTAACAGGGAGACCCAGTACTTC. V gene TRBV5-1 combines with J gene TRBJ2-5; D may be TRBD2 (6 bases). V was shortened by 3 bases and J by 5 bases, with 17 bases between the two germline ends. This CDR3 contains 15 residues. Germline CDR1 and CDR2: SGHRS and YFSETQ.

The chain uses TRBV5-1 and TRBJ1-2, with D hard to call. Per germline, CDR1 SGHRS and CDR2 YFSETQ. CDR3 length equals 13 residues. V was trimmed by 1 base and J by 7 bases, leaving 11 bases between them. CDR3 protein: CASSLTLDGGYTF. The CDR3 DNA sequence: TGCGCCAGCAGCTTGACCCTGGACGGTGGCTACACCTTC.

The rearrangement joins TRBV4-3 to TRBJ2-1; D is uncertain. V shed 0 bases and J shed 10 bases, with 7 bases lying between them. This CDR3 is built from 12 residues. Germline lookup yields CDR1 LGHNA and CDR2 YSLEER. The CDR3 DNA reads TGCGCCAGCAGCCAAGATGCCACCGAGCAGTTCTTC. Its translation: CASSQDATEQFF.

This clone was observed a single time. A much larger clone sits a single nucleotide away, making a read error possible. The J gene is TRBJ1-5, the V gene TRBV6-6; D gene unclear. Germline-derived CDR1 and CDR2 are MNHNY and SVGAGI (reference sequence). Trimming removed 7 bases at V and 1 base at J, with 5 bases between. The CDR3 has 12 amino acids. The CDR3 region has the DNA TGTGCCAGCAACCGGAGCAATCAGCCCCAGCATTTT. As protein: CASNRSNQPQHF.

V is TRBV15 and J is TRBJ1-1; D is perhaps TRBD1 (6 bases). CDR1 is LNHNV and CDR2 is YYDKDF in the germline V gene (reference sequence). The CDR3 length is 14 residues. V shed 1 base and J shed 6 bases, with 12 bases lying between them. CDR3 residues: CATSRVGGRAEAFF. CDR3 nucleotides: TGTGCCACCAGCAGAGTAGGGGGGAGGGCTGAAGCTTTCTTT.

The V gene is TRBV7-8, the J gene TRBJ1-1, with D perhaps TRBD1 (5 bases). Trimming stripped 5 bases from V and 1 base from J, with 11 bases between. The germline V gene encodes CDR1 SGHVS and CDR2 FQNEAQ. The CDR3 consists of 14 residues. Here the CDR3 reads CASSVGTANTEAFF. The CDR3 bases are TGTGCCAGCAGCGTGGGGACGGCGAACACTGAAGCTTTCTTT.

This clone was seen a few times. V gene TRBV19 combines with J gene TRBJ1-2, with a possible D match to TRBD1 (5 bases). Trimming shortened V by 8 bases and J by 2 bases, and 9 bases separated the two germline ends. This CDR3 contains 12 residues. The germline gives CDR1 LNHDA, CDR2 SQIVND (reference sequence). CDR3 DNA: TGTGCCAGTGCGGGGCTGAACTATGGCTACACCTTC. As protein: CASAGLNYGYTF.

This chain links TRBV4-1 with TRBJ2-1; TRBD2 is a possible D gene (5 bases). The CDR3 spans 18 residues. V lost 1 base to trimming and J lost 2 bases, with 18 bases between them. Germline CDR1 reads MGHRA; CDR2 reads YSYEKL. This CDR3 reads CASSQVLGQDWPYNEQFF. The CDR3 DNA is TGCGCCAGCAGCCAAGTTCTCGGTCAGGACTGGCCCTACAATGAGCAGTTCTTC.